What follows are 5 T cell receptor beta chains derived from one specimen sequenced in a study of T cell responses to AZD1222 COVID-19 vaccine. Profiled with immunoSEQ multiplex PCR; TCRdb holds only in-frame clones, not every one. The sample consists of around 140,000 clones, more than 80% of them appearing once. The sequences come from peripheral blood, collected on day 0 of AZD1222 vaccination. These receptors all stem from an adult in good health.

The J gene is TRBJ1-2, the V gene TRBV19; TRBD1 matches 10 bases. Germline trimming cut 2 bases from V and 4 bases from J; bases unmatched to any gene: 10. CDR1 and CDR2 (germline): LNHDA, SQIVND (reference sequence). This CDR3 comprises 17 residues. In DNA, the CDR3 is TGTGCCAGTAGTATAAGTGGGGGACAGGGGCTCCTCTATGGCTACACCTTC. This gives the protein CASSISGGQGLLYGYTF.

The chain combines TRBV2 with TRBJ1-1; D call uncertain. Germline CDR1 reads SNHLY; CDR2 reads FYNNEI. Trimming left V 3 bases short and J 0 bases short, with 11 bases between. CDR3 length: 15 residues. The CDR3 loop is CASSEFRGMNTEAFF. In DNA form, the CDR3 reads TGTGCCAGCAGTGAGTTTAGAGGGATGAACACTGAAGCTTTCTTT.

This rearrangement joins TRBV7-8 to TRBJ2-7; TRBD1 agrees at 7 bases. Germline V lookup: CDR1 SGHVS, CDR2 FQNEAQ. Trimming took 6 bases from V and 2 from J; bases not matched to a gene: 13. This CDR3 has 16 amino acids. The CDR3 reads CASRLGLGGKTYEQYF. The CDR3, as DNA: TGTGCCAGCAGACTGGGGTTAGGGGGCAAAACCTACGAGCAGTACTTC.

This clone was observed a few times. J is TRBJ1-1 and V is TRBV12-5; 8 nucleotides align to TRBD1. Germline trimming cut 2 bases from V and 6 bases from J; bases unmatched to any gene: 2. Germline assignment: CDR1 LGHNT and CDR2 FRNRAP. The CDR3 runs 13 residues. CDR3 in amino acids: CASGLRQGSEAFF. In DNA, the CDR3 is TGTGCTAGTGGTTTGAGACAGGGGTCTGAAGCTTTCTTT.

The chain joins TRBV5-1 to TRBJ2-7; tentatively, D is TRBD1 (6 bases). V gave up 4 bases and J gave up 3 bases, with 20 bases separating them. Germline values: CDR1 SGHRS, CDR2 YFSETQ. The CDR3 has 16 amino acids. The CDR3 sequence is CASSPTDRSPVYEQYF. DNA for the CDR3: TGCGCCAGCAGCCCCACCGACAGGTCTCCTGTCTACGAGCAGTACTTC.